Included here is one TCR beta chain sequence, with context. Its matching antigen is unknown. These data belong to a study of shared clonotypes between healthy human individuals. Findings of the study overall: Sharing across four donors was highest in naive CD4 (around 5%) and lowest in memory CD8 (about 0.4%).

Sorted subsets were amplified in replicate PCRs using around 220 ng DNA, tens of thousands of T cell genomes. TCRdb's table, derived via immunoSEQ multiplex PCR, lists solely in-frame clones and lacks some. The table records fewer than 3 million clones, 80% to 95% of them present only once. Sequencing was done on a sample of naive CD4+ T cells from PBMCs. Subset defined: CD45RA+ positively selected. The sequence was obtained from a man aged 18 to 30 in good health. Some clones in this sample may be carry-over from other donors' samples.

The CDR3 here is CASSLDSGEQYF. CDR3 DNA sequence: TGTGCCAGCAGCTTAGATAGTGGGGAGCAGTACTTC. This rearrangement joins TRBV11-2 to TRBJ2-7; no clear D gene. This CDR3 contains 12 residues. Germline assignment: CDR1 SGHAT and CDR2 FQNNGV. V lost 0 bases and J 7 bases, leaving 7 bases between the germline ends.